One sample yielded the 2 T cell receptor beta chains listed below, sequenced in a study of human T cells and chemical hapten exposure. The sample's time point: patch test 3, about 24 weeks after DPC sensitization. The treatment: therapeutic diphenylcyclopropenone sensitization with weekly scalp DPC. TCRdb reanalysed the RACE reads using MiXCR and keeps one entry per CDR3 protein. The table has approximately 71,000 distinct CDR3 sequences, roughly 10% seen once. Sample: whole blood, taken in connection with sensitization to the hapten diphenylcyclopropenone (DPC). The source of these receptors is a woman aged 50 to 60 with alopecia areata. Some clones in this sample may be carry-over from other donors' samples.

This clonotype occurred many times. The rearrangement uses TRBV12-3 or TRBV12-4 and TRBJ2-5; D perhaps matches TRBD2 (5 bases). Between the trimmed V and J ends, which lost 2 bases and 1 base, there was a span of 8 bases. The CDR3 covers 14 residues. The CDR3 nucleotides read TGTGCCAGCAGTTTACGGGGAATCCAAGAGACCCAGTACTTC. The encoded protein is CASSLRGIQETQYF.

The table lists this clonotype with a few counts. V and J are TRBV7-2 and TRBJ1-2; D remains unclear. V gave up 4 bases and J gave up 5 bases, with 8 bases separating them. Germline assignment: CDR1 SGHTA and CDR2 FQGNSA. CDR3 size: 12 residues. CDR3 nucleotides: TGTGCCAGCAGCTCCCAGAGATATGGCTACACCTTC. It is translated as CASSSQRYGYTF.